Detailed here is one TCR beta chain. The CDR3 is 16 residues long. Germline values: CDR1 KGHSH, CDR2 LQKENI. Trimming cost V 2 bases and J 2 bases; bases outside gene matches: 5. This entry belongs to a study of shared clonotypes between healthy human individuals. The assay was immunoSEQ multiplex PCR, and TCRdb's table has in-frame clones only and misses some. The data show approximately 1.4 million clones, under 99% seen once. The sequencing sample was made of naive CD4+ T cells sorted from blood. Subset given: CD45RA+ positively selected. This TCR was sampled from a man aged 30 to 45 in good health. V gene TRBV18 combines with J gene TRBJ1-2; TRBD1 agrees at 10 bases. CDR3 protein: CASSPVSGQGNYGYTF. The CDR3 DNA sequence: TGTGCCAGCTCACCAGTTTCGGGACAGGGGAACTATGGCTACACCTTC.